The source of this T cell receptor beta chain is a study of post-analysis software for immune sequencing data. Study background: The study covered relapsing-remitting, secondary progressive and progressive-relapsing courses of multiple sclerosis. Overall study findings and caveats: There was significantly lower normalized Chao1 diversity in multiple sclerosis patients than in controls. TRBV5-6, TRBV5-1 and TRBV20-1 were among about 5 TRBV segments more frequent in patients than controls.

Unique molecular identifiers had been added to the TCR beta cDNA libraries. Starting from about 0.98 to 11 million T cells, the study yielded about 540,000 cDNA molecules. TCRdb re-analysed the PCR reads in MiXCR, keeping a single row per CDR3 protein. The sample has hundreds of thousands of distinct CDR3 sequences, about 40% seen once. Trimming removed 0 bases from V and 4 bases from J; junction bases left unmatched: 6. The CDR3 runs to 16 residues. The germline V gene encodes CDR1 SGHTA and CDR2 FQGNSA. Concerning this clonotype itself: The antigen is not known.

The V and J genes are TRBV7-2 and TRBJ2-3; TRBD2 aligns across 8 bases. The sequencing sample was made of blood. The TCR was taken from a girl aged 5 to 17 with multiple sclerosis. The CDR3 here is CASSLAPAGAPDTQYF. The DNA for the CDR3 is TGTGCCAGCAGCTTAGCGCCAGCGGGAGCCCCAGATACGCAGTATTTT.